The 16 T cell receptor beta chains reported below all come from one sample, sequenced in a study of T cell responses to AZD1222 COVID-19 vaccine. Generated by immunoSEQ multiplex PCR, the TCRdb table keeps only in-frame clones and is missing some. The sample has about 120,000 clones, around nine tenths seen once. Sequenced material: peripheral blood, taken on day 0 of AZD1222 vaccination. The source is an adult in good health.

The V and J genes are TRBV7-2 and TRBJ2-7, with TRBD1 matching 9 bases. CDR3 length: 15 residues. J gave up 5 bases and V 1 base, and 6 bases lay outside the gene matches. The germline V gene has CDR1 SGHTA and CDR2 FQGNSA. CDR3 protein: CASSLDPGQGDEQYF. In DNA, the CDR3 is TGTGCCAGCAGCTTAGACCCGGGACAGGGTGACGAGCAGTACTTC.

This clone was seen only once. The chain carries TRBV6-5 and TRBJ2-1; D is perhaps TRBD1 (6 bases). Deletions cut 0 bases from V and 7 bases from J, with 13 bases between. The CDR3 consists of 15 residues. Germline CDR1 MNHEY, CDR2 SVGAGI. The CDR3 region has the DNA TGTGCCAGCAGTTACTCATCAATAACAGGGAATGAGCAGTTCTTC. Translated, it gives CASSYSSITGNEQFF.

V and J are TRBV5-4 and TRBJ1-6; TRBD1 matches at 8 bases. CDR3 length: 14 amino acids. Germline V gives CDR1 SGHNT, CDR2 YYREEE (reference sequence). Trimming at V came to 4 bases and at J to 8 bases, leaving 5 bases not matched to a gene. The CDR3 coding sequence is TGTGCCAGCAGCGTACTACAGGGGGATTCACCCCTCCACTTT. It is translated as CASSVLQGDSPLHF.

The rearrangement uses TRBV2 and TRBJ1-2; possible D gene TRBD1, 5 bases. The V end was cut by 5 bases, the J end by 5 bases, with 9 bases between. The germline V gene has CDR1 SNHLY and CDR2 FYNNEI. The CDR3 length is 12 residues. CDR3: CASSRDLYGYTF. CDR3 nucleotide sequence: TGTGCCAGCAGTCGGGACCTTTATGGCTACACCTTC.

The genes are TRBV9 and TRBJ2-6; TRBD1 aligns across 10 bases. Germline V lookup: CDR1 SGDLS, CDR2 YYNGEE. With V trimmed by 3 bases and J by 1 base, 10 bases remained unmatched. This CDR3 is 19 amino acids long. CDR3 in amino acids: CASSASRDRGSSGANVLTF. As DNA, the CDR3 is TGTGCCAGCAGCGCGAGCCGGGACAGGGGTTCGTCTGGGGCCAACGTCCTGACTTTC.

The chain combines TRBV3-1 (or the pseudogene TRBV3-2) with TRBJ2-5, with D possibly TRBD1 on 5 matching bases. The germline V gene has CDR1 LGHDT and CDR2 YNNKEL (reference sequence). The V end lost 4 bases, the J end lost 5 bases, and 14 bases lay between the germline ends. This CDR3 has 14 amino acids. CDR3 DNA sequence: TGTGCCAGCAGCCCGCCCCCAGGGCTGGAGACCCAGTACTTC. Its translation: CASSPPPGLETQYF.

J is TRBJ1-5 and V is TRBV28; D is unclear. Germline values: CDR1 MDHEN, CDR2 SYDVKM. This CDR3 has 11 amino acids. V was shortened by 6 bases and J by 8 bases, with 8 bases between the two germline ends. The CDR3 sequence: CASRGPEPQHF. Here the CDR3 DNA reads TGTGCCAGCAGGGGCCCGGAGCCCCAGCATTTT.

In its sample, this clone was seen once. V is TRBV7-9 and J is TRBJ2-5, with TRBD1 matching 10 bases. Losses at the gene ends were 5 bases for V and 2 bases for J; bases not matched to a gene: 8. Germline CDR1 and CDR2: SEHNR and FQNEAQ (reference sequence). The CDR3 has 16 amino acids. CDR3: CASSPPDRGRQETQYF. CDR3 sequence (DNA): TGTGCCAGCAGCCCCCCGGACAGGGGGAGGCAAGAGACCCAGTACTTC.

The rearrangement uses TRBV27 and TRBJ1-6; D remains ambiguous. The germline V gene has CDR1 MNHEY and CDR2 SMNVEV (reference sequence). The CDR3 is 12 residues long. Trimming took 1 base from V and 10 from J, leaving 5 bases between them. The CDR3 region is CASSLLGSPLHF. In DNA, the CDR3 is TGTGCCAGCAGTTTATTGGGCTCACCCCTCCACTTT.

The CDR3 is CASALGRINTEAFF. The DNA for the CDR3 is TGTGCCAGCGCTTTGGGCAGAATAAACACTGAAGCTTTCTTT. This rearrangement joins TRBV28 to TRBJ1-1; D ambiguous. CDR3 size: 14 residues. Trimming left V 8 bases short and J 2 bases short, with 15 bases between. Germline CDR1 is MDHEN and CDR2 is SYDVKM.

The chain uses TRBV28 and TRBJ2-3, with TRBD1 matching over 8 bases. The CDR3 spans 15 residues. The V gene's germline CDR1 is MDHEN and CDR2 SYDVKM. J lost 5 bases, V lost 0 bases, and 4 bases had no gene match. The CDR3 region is CASSLWQGARDTQYF. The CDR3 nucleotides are TGTGCCAGCAGTTTATGGCAGGGGGCGAGAGATACGCAGTATTTT.

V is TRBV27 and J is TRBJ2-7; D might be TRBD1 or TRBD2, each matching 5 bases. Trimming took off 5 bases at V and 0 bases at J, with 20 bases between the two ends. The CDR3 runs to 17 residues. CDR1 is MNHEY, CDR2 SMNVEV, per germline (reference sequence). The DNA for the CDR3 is TGTGCCAGCAGTCCACCACGAGGGCAGGGTAGCTCCTACGAGCAGTACTTC. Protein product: CASSPPRGQGSSYEQYF.

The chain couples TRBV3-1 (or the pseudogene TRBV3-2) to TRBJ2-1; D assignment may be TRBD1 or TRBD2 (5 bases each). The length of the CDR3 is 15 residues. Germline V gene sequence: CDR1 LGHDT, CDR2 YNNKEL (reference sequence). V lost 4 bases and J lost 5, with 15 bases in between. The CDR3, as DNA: TGTGCCAGCAGCCCCCCGGTGGGGCGGGACAATGAGCAGTTCTTC. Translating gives CASSPPVGRDNEQFF.

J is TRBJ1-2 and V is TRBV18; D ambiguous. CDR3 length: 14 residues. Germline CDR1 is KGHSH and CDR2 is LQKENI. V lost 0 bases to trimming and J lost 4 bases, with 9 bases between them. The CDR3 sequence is CASSPPVGSYGYTF. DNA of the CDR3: TGTGCCAGCTCACCACCGGTGGGGAGCTATGGCTACACCTTC.

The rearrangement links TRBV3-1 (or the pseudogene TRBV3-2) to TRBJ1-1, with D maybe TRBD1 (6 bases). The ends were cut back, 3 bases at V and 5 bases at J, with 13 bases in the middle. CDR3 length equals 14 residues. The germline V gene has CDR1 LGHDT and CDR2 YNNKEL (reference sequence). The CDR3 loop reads CASSQTGQPTEAFF. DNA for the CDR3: TGTGCCAGCAGCCAGACAGGACAGCCAACTGAAGCTTTCTTT.

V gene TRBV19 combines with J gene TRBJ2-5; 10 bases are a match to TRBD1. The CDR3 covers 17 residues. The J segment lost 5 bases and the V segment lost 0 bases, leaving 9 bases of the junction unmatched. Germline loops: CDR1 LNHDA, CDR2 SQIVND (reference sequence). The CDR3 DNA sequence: TGTGCCAGTAGTATAGACCCCCGACAGGGGGCCTGGGAGACCCAGTACTTC. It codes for CASSIDPRQGAWETQYF.